The 18 T cell receptor beta chains presented below share a single source sample, sequenced in a study of T cell responses to AZD1222 COVID-19 vaccine. The data were produced by immunoSEQ multiplex PCR, yet TCRdb's version contains in-frame clones alone and is incomplete. The table lists 150,000 to 200,000 clones, about 92% of them singletons, with around 0.96% in the top ten. Source: peripheral blood, taken on day 0 of AZD1222 vaccination. The receptors come from an adult in good health.

The rearrangement uses TRBV28 and TRBJ2-5; TRBD2 might be the D (6 bases). This CDR3 has 16 amino acids. Deletions cut 2 bases from V and 1 base from J, with 14 bases between. Germline lookup yields CDR1 MDHEN and CDR2 SYDVKM. In nucleotides, the CDR3 is TGTGCCAGCAGTTTAGATTTGGGACTCTTCCAAGAGACCCAGTACTTC. It yields the protein CASSLDLGLFQETQYF.

The J gene is TRBJ1-1, the V gene TRBV2; TRBD1 might be the D (5 bases). Trimming cost V 3 bases and J 1 base, with 9 bases left between them. Looked up from germline, CDR1 is SNHLY and CDR2 is FYNNEI. This CDR3 comprises 14 residues. The CDR3 spells CASSDYGANTEAFF. CDR3 in DNA: TGTGCCAGCAGTGACTACGGGGCGAACACTGAAGCTTTCTTT. The full variable domain, its missing parts supplied by reference TRBV2 and TRBJ1-1, is EPEVTQTPSHQVTQMGQEVILRCVPISNHLYFYWYRQILGQKVEFLVSFYNNEISEKSEIFDDQFSVERPDGSNFTLKIRSTKLEDSAMYFCASSDYGANTEAFFGQGTRLTVV.

The chain combines TRBV7-9 with TRBJ1-1, with D possibly being TRBD1 (6 bases). The CDR3 is 12 residues long. V was shortened by 4 bases and J by 6 bases, with 9 bases between the two germline ends. Germline assignment: CDR1 SEHNR and CDR2 FQNEAQ (reference sequence). This chain's CDR3 is CASSSGTPEAFF. The CDR3 DNA reads TGTGCCAGCAGCTCCGGGACACCTGAAGCTTTCTTT.

J is TRBJ2-7 and V is TRBV27, with 8 nucleotides matching TRBD1. The germline V gene encodes CDR1 MNHEY and CDR2 SMNVEV (reference sequence). CDR3 length: 14 amino acids. The trim removed 7 bases at V and 3 bases at J, leaving 8 bases unmatched. DNA of the CDR3: TGTGCCAGCACCCCAGGGGGCAGGGGCTACGAGCAGTACTTC. Residues: CASTPGGRGYEQYF.

The CDR3 DNA is TGTGCCAGCAGTACGACAGGAAGTCACGAAGCTTTCTTT. This sequence encodes CASSTTGSHEAFF. The chain has TRBV6-2 or TRBV6-3 and TRBJ1-1, with a possible D match to TRBD1 (6 bases). The germline gives CDR1 MNHEY, CDR2 SVGEGT. The ends were cut back, 5 bases at V and 8 bases at J, with 15 bases in the middle. This CDR3 has 13 amino acids.

The V gene is TRBV6-5, the J gene TRBJ1-3; D possibly corresponds to TRBD1 (6 bases). V was cut by 6 bases and J by 3 bases, with 12 bases left in between. CDR1 is MNHEY, CDR2 SVGAGI, per germline. The CDR3 covers 14 residues. This chain's CDR3 is CASSWDIYGNTIYF. CDR3 bases: TGTGCCAGCAGCTGGGACATTTATGGAAACACCATATATTTT.

This chain links TRBV9 with TRBJ1-6; 8 nucleotides match TRBD1. The CDR3 spans 17 residues. The ends lost 0 bases at V and 7 bases at J; junction bases unmatched: 9. The germline V gene encodes CDR1 SGDLS and CDR2 YYNGEE. The CDR3 loop is CASSVGGGQGANSPLHF. CDR3 DNA: TGTGCCAGCAGCGTAGGCGGAGGGCAGGGGGCGAATTCACCCCTCCACTTT. The entire variable domain, with the rest obtained from reference TRBV9 and TRBJ1-6, is as follows: DSGVTQTPKHLITATGQRVTLRCSPRSGDLSVYWYQQSLDQGLQFLIQYYNGEERAKGNILERFSAQQFPDLHSELNLSSLELGDSALYFCASSVGGGQGANSPLHFGNGTRLTVT.

The J gene is TRBJ2-7, the V gene TRBV4-3; maybe TRBD1 (5 bases). Germline CDR1 is LGHNA and CDR2 is YSLEER. CDR3 length: 14 residues. Trimming left V 0 bases short and J 2 bases short, with 8 bases between. The CDR3 is CASSQDRGPYEQYF. DNA of the CDR3: TGCGCCAGCAGCCAAGATAGGGGTCCCTACGAGCAGTACTTC.

This clone was observed a single time. V gene TRBV6-6 combines with J gene TRBJ1-5; D ambiguous. This CDR3 comprises 15 residues. The germline CDR1 and CDR2 sequences are MNHNY and SVGAGI (reference sequence). The ends were cut back, 1 base at V and 5 bases at J, with 12 bases in the middle. The CDR3, as DNA: TGTGCCAGCAGTTACTGGTCTCAACGAGATCAGCCCCAGCATTTT. This translates into CASSYWSQRDQPQHF.

The rearrangement joins TRBV10-3 to TRBJ1-2; 7 bases fit TRBD1. CDR3 size: 11 residues. Germline lookup yields CDR1 ENHRY and CDR2 SYGVKD. Unmatched junction bases numbered 3, after V lost 10 bases and J lost 4 bases. DNA for the CDR3: TGTGCCAGCCGACAGGGCTATGGCTACACCTTC. It is translated as CASRQGYGYTF.

V is TRBV12-5 and J is TRBJ2-5, with 10 nucleotides matching TRBD2. Germline V gives CDR1 LGHNT, CDR2 FRNRAP. The CDR3 is 17 residues long. V shed 6 bases and J 5 bases; nucleotides not matched to a gene: 15. Written as DNA, the CDR3 is TGTGCTAGTGGCCCACGTCTTCCAGCGGGGGGGCGGGAGACCCAGTACTTC. The encoded protein is CASGPRLPAGGRETQYF.

V is TRBV5-1 and J is TRBJ2-5; TRBD2 aligns across 10 bases. Losses at the gene ends were 2 bases for V and 5 bases for J; bases not matched to a gene: 6. The CDR3 contains 15 residues. Germline CDR1 is SGHRS and CDR2 is YFSETQ. CDR3 amino acids: CASSFSGTSEETQYF. The DNA of the CDR3 is TGCGCCAGCAGCTTCTCCGGGACTAGCGAGGAGACCCAGTACTTC. Looking up the rest from reference TRBV5-1 and TRBJ2-5 gives the full variable domain: KAGVTQTPRYLIKTRGQQVTLSCSPISGHRSVSWYQQTPGQGLQFLFEYFSETQRNKGNFPGRFSGRQFSNSRSEMNVSTLELGDSALYLCASSFSGTSEETQYFGPGTRLLVL.

The J gene is TRBJ1-4, the V gene TRBV2, with TRBD1 matching 8 bases. V lost 5 bases, J lost 8 bases, and 10 bases stayed unmatched. The CDR3 has 15 amino acids. Germline V CDR1 and CDR2: SNHLY, FYNNEI. DNA for the CDR3: TGTGCCAGCAGTCCCGAAGGACAGGGAGGGGAAAAACTGTTTTTT. This codes for CASSPEGQGGEKLFF.

This sequence joins TRBV2 and TRBJ1-4; no clear D gene. The CDR3 contains 14 residues. Trimming removed 11 bases at V and 7 bases at J, with 20 bases between. The germline gives CDR1 SNHLY, CDR2 FYNNEI. The DNA for the CDR3 is TGTGCCTCCAGCCCCCAGCGTAAGGCTGAAAAACTGTTTTTT. Its translation is CASSPQRKAEKLFF.

The chain recombines TRBV11-2 with TRBJ1-3; D remains unclear. Trimming took off 0 bases at V and 4 bases at J, with 1 base between the two ends. Germline lookup yields CDR1 SGHAT and CDR2 FQNNGV. The CDR3 extends over 12 amino acids. The CDR3 loop reads CASSLEGNTIYF. Here the CDR3 DNA reads TGTGCCAGCAGCTTAGAAGGAAACACCATATATTTT.

This sequence joins TRBV30 and TRBJ1-6; D not resolved. Germline V gene lookup returns CDR1 GTSNPN and CDR2 SVGIG (reference sequence). Trimming removed 0 bases at V and 6 bases at J, with 12 bases between. The CDR3 consists of 15 residues. CDR3: CAWSVRSAPNSPLHF. The CDR3 DNA reads as TGTGCCTGGAGTGTACGGTCAGCTCCTAATTCACCCCTCCACTTT.

The chain joins TRBV19 to TRBJ1-2; weak D call: TRBD1 (6 bases). This CDR3 is built from 15 residues. V was trimmed by 5 bases and J by 4 bases, leaving 17 bases between them. Per germline, CDR1 LNHDA and CDR2 SQIVND (reference sequence). The CDR3 loop is CASSWQGGESYGYTF. In DNA, the CDR3 is TGTGCCAGTAGTTGGCAAGGGGGGGAAAGCTATGGCTACACCTTC. Based on the CDR3 plus reference TRBV19 and TRBJ1-2, the full variable domain is DGGITQSPKYLFRKEGQNVTLSCEQNLNHDAMYWYRQDPGQGLRLIYYSQIVNDFQKGDIAEGYSVSREKKESFPLTVTSAQKNPTAFYLCASSWQGGESYGYTFGSGTRLTVV.

This clone was observed once. The chain links TRBV28 to TRBJ2-1; D uncertain. V lost 5 bases, J lost 0 bases, and 11 bases lay in between. This CDR3 is 15 amino acids long. Germline V gene data show CDR1 as MDHEN and CDR2 as SYDVKM. The CDR3: CASSGLGFSYNEQFF. The CDR3 DNA reads TGTGCCAGCAGTGGTCTCGGTTTCTCCTACAATGAGCAGTTCTTC.